Following are 27 T cell receptor beta chains from one sample sequenced in a study of blood T cell repertoires in COVID-19. Generated by immunoSEQ multiplex PCR, the TCRdb table keeps only in-frame clones and is missing some. The table lists 250,000 or so clones, roughly 85% of them singletons. Source material: PBMCs or T cells enriched from blood (not recorded which). The receptors originated from a woman between 35 and 50 years old who had been exposed to COVID-19.

The gene calls are TRBV4-3 and TRBJ2-3; 16 bases align to TRBD2. Germline trimming cut 4 bases from V and 3 bases from J; bases unmatched to any gene: 7. The CDR3 totals 18 residues. Germline V gene data show CDR1 as LGHNA and CDR2 as YSLEER. Here the CDR3 DNA reads TGCGCCAGCAGCCCCGGGACTAGCGGGGGGGCGGCTACAGATACGCAGTATTTT. Protein sequence: CASSPGTSGGAATDTQYF.

The rearrangement joins TRBV18 to TRBJ1-3, with D maybe TRBD1 (5 bases). V dropped 5 bases and J dropped 0 bases, with 14 bases sitting between them. This CDR3 has 16 residues. Germline-derived CDR1 and CDR2 are KGHSH and LQKENI. The CDR3 loop is CASSTRDRSSGNTIYF. The DNA of the CDR3 is TGTGCCAGCTCAACGCGGGACCGAAGCTCTGGAAACACCATATATTTT.

CDR3 sequence (DNA): TGCGCCAGCAGCCAAGATCTCGTTCACTCTTTCAATGAGCAGTTCTTC. Protein product: CASSQDLVHSFNEQFF. The chain carries TRBV4-3 and TRBJ2-1, with D unclear. Germline V lookup: CDR1 LGHNA, CDR2 YSLEER. The CDR3 runs to 16 residues. Trimming stripped 0 bases from V and 6 bases from J, with 15 bases between.

This chain links TRBV6-2 or TRBV6-3 with TRBJ2-1; D is perhaps TRBD1 (6 bases). Trimming removed 0 bases from V and 2 bases from J, with 11 bases in between. In germline, CDR1 is MNHEY, CDR2 SVGEGT. This CDR3 spans 16 amino acids. This CDR3 is CASSYSAGAAYNEQFF. CDR3 DNA sequence: TGTGCCAGCAGTTACTCGGCAGGGGCCGCCTACAATGAGCAGTTCTTC.

This clone showed up just once. The chain joins TRBV3-1 (or the pseudogene TRBV3-2) to TRBJ1-3; possibly TRBD1 for D (5 bases). The CDR3 extends over 18 amino acids. Trimming took 1 base from V and 1 from J, leaving 17 bases between them. The germline V gene encodes CDR1 LGHDT and CDR2 YNNKEL (reference sequence). Here the CDR3 DNA reads TGTGCCAGCAGCCAAGTAAGCGGAGGGGTCGGGTCTGGAAACACCATATATTTT. Encoded protein: CASSQVSGGVGSGNTIYF.

The V gene is TRBV6-2 or TRBV6-3, the J gene TRBJ2-1; 9 nucleotides align to TRBD1. Per germline, CDR1 MNHEY and CDR2 SVGEGT. Trimming at V came to 7 bases and at J to 7 bases, leaving 11 bases not matched to a gene. The CDR3 covers 15 residues. CDR3 protein: CASIPGQGLFNEQFF. Here the CDR3 DNA reads TGTGCCAGCATCCCGGGACAGGGTCTCTTTAATGAGCAGTTCTTC.

V and J are TRBV11-2 and TRBJ2-7; no firm D call. CDR3 length: 13 amino acids. CDR1 is SGHAT and CDR2 is FQNNGV in the germline V gene. Trimming left V 1 base short and J 4 bases short, with 8 bases between. Here the CDR3 DNA reads TGTGCCAGCAGCTTAGGAGGTTCGTACGAGCAGTACTTC. The encoded protein is CASSLGGSYEQYF. The complete variable domain, with remaining parts taken from reference TRBV11-2 and TRBJ2-7, reads EAGVAQSPRYKIIEKRQSVAFWCNPISGHATLYWYQQILGQGPKLLIQFQNNGVVDDSQLPKDRFSAERLKGVDSTLKIQPAKLEDSAVYLCASSLGGSYEQYFGPGTRLTVT.

The rearrangement uses TRBV29-1 and TRBJ2-3, with 7 nucleotides matching TRBD2. The CDR3 is 15 residues long. CDR1 and CDR2 (germline): SQVTM, ANQGSEA. V was pared by 5 bases and J by 4 bases, with 12 bases of the junction left unmatched. The chain's CDR3 is CSVRPGLRAPDTQYF. CDR3 nucleotide sequence: TGCAGCGTTCGCCCGGGACTACGGGCCCCAGATACGCAGTATTTT.

The chain recombines TRBV10-1 with TRBJ1-1; D possibly corresponds to TRBD1 (5 bases). CDR1 WNHNN and CDR2 SYGVQD come from the germline V gene (reference sequence). The CDR3 covers 13 residues. Trimming cost V 7 bases and J 4 bases, with 13 bases left between them. The CDR3 nucleotides are TGCGCCAGCACCGCCTACGGGGGCACTGAAGCTTTCTTT. It yields the protein CASTAYGGTEAFF.

The V and J genes are TRBV2 and TRBJ1-1; D perhaps matches TRBD1 (6 bases). The CDR3 contains 13 residues. CDR1 is SNHLY and CDR2 is FYNNEI in the germline V gene. V dropped 6 bases and J dropped 2 bases, with 10 bases sitting between them. The chain's CDR3 is CASSGQTNTEAFF. CDR3 nucleotides: TGTGCCAGCAGCGGACAGACAAACACTGAAGCTTTCTTT.

This clone was seen a few times. V and J are TRBV6-4 and TRBJ1-6; 7 bases align to TRBD1. The V gene end was trimmed by 6 bases and the J gene end by 5 bases; junction bases not matched to a gene: 4. Germline V lookup: CDR1 MRHNA, CDR2 SNTAGT. The CDR3 consists of 14 residues. CDR3 sequence reads: CASREQGNNSPLHF. Written as DNA, the CDR3 is TGTGCCAGCAGAGAACAGGGGAATAATTCACCCCTCCACTTT.

The V gene is TRBV20-1, the J gene TRBJ2-1; 8 bases map to TRBD2. The CDR3 extends over 13 amino acids. Germline V gene sequence: CDR1 DFQATT, CDR2 SNEGSKA (reference sequence). V lost 3 bases, J lost 12 bases, and 10 bases stayed unmatched. In nucleotides, the CDR3 is TGCAGTGCTAGTCATCGGGGGGGCCAGGGGCAGTTCTTC. Protein: CSASHRGGQGQFF.

This clone came up once. The rearrangement uses TRBV28 and TRBJ1-6; D is unclear. The germline CDR1 and CDR2 sequences are MDHEN and SYDVKM. The CDR3 contains 13 residues. Trimming removed 6 bases at V and 7 bases at J, with 10 bases between. The CDR3 DNA follows: TGTGCCAGCAGATCCGGACTCAATTCACCCCTCCACTTT. Protein: CASRSGLNSPLHF.

This clone has a handful of counts. The V call is TRBV2, the J call TRBJ1-2, with D possibly matching TRBD1 (5 bases). The V end was cut by 8 bases, the J end by 8 bases, with 18 bases between. This CDR3 contains 13 residues. Germline-derived CDR1 and CDR2 are SNHLY and FYNNEI. CDR3 loop: CASGGTVPKGYTF. Here the CDR3 DNA reads TGTGCCAGCGGGGGGACGGTGCCCAAGGGCTACACCTTC.

The chain joins TRBV9 to TRBJ2-3; 7 bases match TRBD2. V lost 4 bases to trimming and J lost 9 bases; unmatched junction nucleotides: 8. The CDR3 runs to 13 residues. The germline V gene has CDR1 SGDLS and CDR2 YYNGEE. CDR3 coding DNA: TGTGCCAGCAGCCCGAAAGAGGGACTAACGCAGTATTTT. It yields the protein CASSPKEGLTQYF.

V gene TRBV29-1 combines with J gene TRBJ1-1; 8 nucleotides agree with TRBD1. This CDR3 has 14 amino acids. The germline CDR1 and CDR2 sequences are SQVTM and ANQGSEA. J gave up 0 bases and V 6 bases, and 6 bases lay outside the gene matches. The CDR3 region has the DNA TGCAGCGTCCACAGGGGGGGGGTGAACACTGAAGCTTTCTTT. Translating gives CSVHRGGVNTEAFF.

The chain couples TRBV2 to TRBJ2-3; D possibly corresponds to TRBD2 (5 bases). The CDR3 spans 13 residues. In germline, CDR1 is SNHLY, CDR2 FYNNEI. V was trimmed by 7 bases and J by 2 bases, leaving 10 bases between them. The CDR3 nucleotides read TGTGCCAGCACTACCGGGAACACAGATACGCAGTATTTT. As protein: CASTTGNTDTQYF.

This clone was counted a single time. V and J are TRBV28 and TRBJ1-2; tentatively, D is TRBD1 (6 bases). Trimming took off 3 bases at V and 3 bases at J, with 17 bases between the two ends. CDR3 length: 16 residues. Germline V gene lookup returns CDR1 MDHEN and CDR2 SYDVKM. CDR3 bases: TGTGCCAGCAGTTTGGCCGCGGGGGCGGCGGACTATGGCTACACCTTC. Translation: CASSLAAGAADYGYTF.

This chain links TRBV12-5 with TRBJ2-2; the D gene is possibly TRBD1 (5 bases). The V gene's germline CDR1 is LGHNT and CDR2 FRNRAP. V was clipped by 0 bases and J by 2 bases, with 7 bases between them. The CDR3 loop spans 15 amino acids. CDR3 sequence reads: CASGLVTVNTGELFF. The CDR3 DNA sequence: TGTGCTAGTGGTTTGGTGACAGTCAACACCGGGGAGCTGTTTTTT.

This sequence joins TRBV7-9 and TRBJ1-4, with D uncertain. V was pared by 5 bases and J by 4 bases, with 14 bases between. The CDR3 contains 15 residues. Germline lookup yields CDR1 SEHNR and CDR2 FQNEAQ (reference sequence). The CDR3 protein is CASSPRRAGNEKLFF. The CDR3, as DNA: TGTGCCAGCAGCCCCCGGAGGGCAGGTAATGAAAAACTGTTTTTT.

CDR3 loop: CASSMDRGGSQTQYF. The CDR3 region has the DNA TGTGCCAGCAGTATGGACAGAGGGGGCTCGCAGACCCAGTACTTC. The chain has TRBV27 and TRBJ2-5; TRBD1 matches 7 bases. V lost 5 bases to trimming and J lost 6 bases; unmatched junction nucleotides: 12. The CDR3 is 15 amino acids. The germline V gene has CDR1 MNHEY and CDR2 SMNVEV (reference sequence).

The chain joins TRBV25-1 to TRBJ1-2; D is ambiguous. The CDR3 extends over 12 amino acids. V lost 6 bases to trimming and J lost 8 bases, with 13 bases between them. CDR1 and CDR2 from the germline V gene are MGHDK and SYGVNS. As DNA, the CDR3 is TGTGCCAGCAGAAATCGGCTCGGGGGCTACACCTTC. Protein: CASRNRLGGYTF.

The chain uses TRBV7-3 and TRBJ2-1; no firm D call. The germline CDR1 and CDR2 sequences are SGHTA and FQGTGA. V lost 1 base and J lost 9, with 13 bases in between. The CDR3 length is 14 residues. The CDR3 DNA follows: TGTGCCAGCAGCTTAAACGGATTGGGCTCTGAGCAGTTCTTC. Its translation is CASSLNGLGSEQFF. The whole variable domain, filled in from reference TRBV7-3 and TRBJ2-1, reads GAGVSQTPSNKVTEKGKYVELRCDPISGHTALYWYRQSLGQGPEFLIYFQGTGAADDSGLPNDRFFAVRPEGSVSTLKIQRTERGDSAVYLCASSLNGLGSEQFFGPGTRLTVL.

The chain uses TRBV5-5 and TRBJ2-7; 9 bases match TRBD2. This CDR3 is built from 14 residues. Per the germline V gene, CDR1 is SGHKS and CDR2 is YYEKEE (reference sequence). V was pared by 2 bases and J by 2 bases, with 2 bases of the junction left unmatched. The CDR3 region is CASSLAGGPYEQYF. The DNA of the CDR3 is TGTGCCAGCAGCTTAGCGGGGGGCCCCTACGAGCAGTACTTC.

The rearrangement uses TRBV10-2 and TRBJ1-2, with 7 bases lining up with TRBD1. The germline gives CDR1 WSHSY, CDR2 SAAADI. The CDR3 sequence is 14 residues long. V was pared by 3 bases and J by 6 bases, with 7 bases of the junction left unmatched. The CDR3 DNA is TGCGCCAGCAGTGATCGACAGGGTGGGGATGGCTACACCTTC. Protein product: CASSDRQGGDGYTF.

The chain joins TRBV5-1 to TRBJ1-4; 8 nucleotides match TRBD1. Losses at the gene ends were 1 base for V and 7 bases for J; bases not matched to a gene: 9. Germline V gene sequence: CDR1 SGHRS, CDR2 YFSETQ. The CDR3 loop spans 16 amino acids. For the CDR3, the DNA is TGCGCCAGCAGCTTGTCCCCGACAGGGGCGGCTGAAAAACTGTTTTTT. It encodes CASSLSPTGAAEKLFF.

The chain joins TRBV7-3 to TRBJ2-3; 9 nucleotides match TRBD2. Germline V gene sequence: CDR1 SGHTA, CDR2 FQGTGA. The CDR3 has 15 residues. The J segment lost 5 bases and the V segment lost 1 base, leaving 4 bases of the junction unmatched. CDR3 sequence: CASSLRLAGLDTQYF. Here the CDR3 DNA reads TGTGCCAGCAGCTTAAGGCTAGCGGGGCTAGATACGCAGTATTTT.